A single sample is the source of the 22 T cell receptor beta chains below, sequenced in a study of blood T cell repertoires in COVID-19. The assay was immunoSEQ multiplex PCR, and TCRdb's table has in-frame clones only and misses some. The table has roughly 300,000 clones, approximately 90% seen once. Sample: PBMCs or T cells enriched from blood (not recorded which). Receptors originate from a woman aged 25 to 39 who had recovered from COVID-19.

V gene TRBV28 combines with J gene TRBJ1-5; 7 positions match TRBD1. CDR1 MDHEN and CDR2 SYDVKM come from the germline V gene. The CDR3 loop spans 14 amino acids. With V trimmed by 5 bases and J by 7 bases, 8 bases remained unmatched. The CDR3 here is CASSRRGTVQPQHF. CDR3 sequence (DNA): TGTGCCAGCAGTCGGAGAGGGACAGTCCAGCCCCAGCATTTT.

The V and J genes are TRBV10-3 and TRBJ2-1; 9 positions match TRBD1. V dropped 6 bases and J dropped 8; count of bases not matched to a gene: 5. This CDR3 is 13 amino acids long. Germline CDR1 and CDR2: ENHRY and SYGVKD. DNA of the CDR3: TGTGCCATCAGGGGACAGGGAGGGGATGAGCAGTTCTTC. It specifies CAIRGQGGDEQFF.

The chain joins TRBV5-1 to TRBJ2-2; 9 bases agree with TRBD1. J gave up 4 bases and V 3 bases, and 4 bases lay outside the gene matches. The CDR3 runs 15 residues. Germline values: CDR1 SGHRS, CDR2 YFSETQ. The CDR3 nucleotides read TGCGCCAGCAGCTGGGAGACAGGGGGCACCGGGGAGCTGTTTTTT. Translating gives CASSWETGGTGELFF.

The V gene is TRBV19, the J gene TRBJ2-3; tentatively, D is TRBD1 (6 bases). Germline CDR1 is LNHDA and CDR2 is SQIVND (reference sequence). Trimming cost V 6 bases and J 0 bases, with 10 bases left between them. The CDR3 loop spans 14 amino acids. CDR3 DNA: TGTGCCAGTAGCCTCGACAGGAGCACAGATACGCAGTATTTT. This translates into CASSLDRSTDTQYF.

V gene TRBV3-1 (or the pseudogene TRBV3-2) combines with J gene TRBJ2-5; possibly TRBD1 for D (6 bases). This CDR3 spans 14 amino acids. The V end lost 5 bases, the J end lost 2 bases, and 12 bases lay between the germline ends. Germline CDR1 reads LGHDT; CDR2 reads YNNKEL (reference sequence). DNA of the CDR3: TGTGCCAGCAGCATCCGGACAGCACAAGAGACCCAGTACTTC. Translating gives CASSIRTAQETQYF.

V and J are TRBV7-2 and TRBJ1-2; D possibly corresponds to TRBD1 (6 bases). CDR3 size: 16 residues. The germline gives CDR1 SGHTA, CDR2 FQGNSA. V was trimmed by 1 base and J by 2 bases, leaving 14 bases between them. The CDR3 spells CASSLGAGAGNYGYTF. CDR3 nucleotide sequence: TGTGCCAGCAGCTTAGGGGCGGGGGCAGGGAACTATGGCTACACCTTC.

The rearrangement links TRBV19 to TRBJ2-1; 16 nucleotides agree with TRBD2. V trimming: 4 bases; J trimming: 3 bases; junction bases outside the gene matches: 3. The CDR3 totals 17 residues. Germline V gene data show CDR1 as LNHDA and CDR2 as SQIVND (reference sequence). CDR3 protein: CASSTGTSGRGYNEQFF. In DNA, the CDR3 is TGTGCCAGTAGTACCGGGACTAGCGGGAGGGGCTACAATGAGCAGTTCTTC.

The rearrangement uses TRBV11-2 and TRBJ2-3, with 9 bases identical to TRBD2. With 5 bases clipped from V and 2 bases from J, the junction kept 2 bases outside the gene matches. Germline CDR1 and CDR2: SGHAT and FQNNGV. The CDR3 covers 14 residues. In nucleotides, the CDR3 is TGTGCCAGCAGCCCTAGCGGGGTCACAGATACGCAGTATTTT. It translates to CASSPSGVTDTQYF.

This clone has a single count. J is TRBJ2-3 and V is TRBV6-2 or TRBV6-3; 9 nucleotides line up with TRBD2. Germline CDR1 is MNHEY and CDR2 is SVGEGT. CDR3 length equals 18 residues. J was trimmed by 3 bases and V by 5 bases; bases with no gene match: 15. The DNA of the CDR3 is TGTGCCAGCAGTAAACGTGGGACTAGCTGGACCTCGACAGATACGCAGTATTTT. It codes for CASSKRGTSWTSTDTQYF.

A few counts support this clone. The rearrangement joins TRBV18 to TRBJ2-1, with 8 bases that match TRBD2. There are 15 residues in the CDR3. The V segment lost 0 bases and the J segment 8 bases; nucleotides outside the gene matches: 6. CDR1 KGHSH and CDR2 LQKENI come from the germline V gene. The CDR3 loop reads CASSPPAGVQDEQFF. CDR3 DNA sequence: TGTGCCAGCTCACCACCAGCGGGAGTTCAGGATGAGCAGTTCTTC.

This clone was counted only a few times. V and J are TRBV29-1 and TRBJ1-1, with 9 nucleotides matching TRBD1. Unmatched junction bases numbered 14, after V lost 5 bases and J lost 4 bases. CDR1 SQVTM and CDR2 ANQGSEA come from the germline V gene. This CDR3 is built from 16 residues. CDR3 sequence: CSVLGQGTLPSTEAFF. The CDR3 region has the DNA TGCAGCGTTCTGGGACAGGGCACCCTTCCGAGCACTGAAGCTTTCTTT.

This chain joins TRBV2 and TRBJ1-2; tentative D call: TRBD1 (5 bases). This CDR3 has 13 residues. V was pared by 4 bases and J by 2 bases, with 8 bases between. Per the germline V gene, CDR1 is SNHLY and CDR2 is FYNNEI. CDR3 DNA sequence: TGTGCCAGCAGTGGATCAGGGAACTATGGCTACACCTTC. Translating it yields CASSGSGNYGYTF.

The chain carries TRBV14 and TRBJ1-2; D is possibly TRBD1 (6 bases). CDR3 length: 16 amino acids. Trimming stripped 1 base from V and 4 bases from J, with 16 bases between. Germline assignment: CDR1 SGHDN and CDR2 FVKESK. The CDR3 loop is CASSQGAGARSYGYTF. In nucleotides, the CDR3 is TGTGCCAGCAGCCAAGGAGCGGGGGCGCGGAGCTATGGCTACACCTTC.

The gene calls are TRBV28 and TRBJ1-4; no clear D gene. The CDR3 has 13 residues. Trimming cost V 5 bases and J 7 bases, with 11 bases left between them. In germline, CDR1 is MDHEN, CDR2 SYDVKM. CDR3 sequence: CASSPSPGEKLFF. In DNA form, the CDR3 reads TGTGCCAGCAGTCCATCCCCGGGTGAAAAACTGTTTTTT.

The rearrangement links TRBV7-9 to TRBJ2-1; TRBD2 agrees at 8 bases. The CDR3 contains 15 residues. The trim removed 1 base at V and 3 bases at J, leaving 2 bases unmatched. Germline lookup yields CDR1 SEHNR and CDR2 FQNEAQ (reference sequence). CDR3 sequence (DNA): TGTGCCAGCAGCTTAGACGGGAGGGACTACAATGAGCAGTTCTTC. Amino acids: CASSLDGRDYNEQFF.

The rearrangement joins TRBV4-1 to TRBJ2-3; 7 bases are a match to TRBD2. The CDR3 totals 17 residues. V gave up 5 bases and J gave up 1 base; unmatched junction bases: 12. Germline V gene data show CDR1 as MGHRA and CDR2 as YSYEKL. Here the CDR3 reads CASSERREALGTDTQYF. The CDR3 DNA sequence: TGCGCCAGCAGCGAGCGACGGGAGGCCTTGGGCACAGATACGCAGTATTTT.

This chain joins TRBV7-2 and TRBJ1-2; 8 nucleotides agree with TRBD1. Losses at the gene ends were 5 bases for V and 0 bases for J; bases not matched to a gene: 5. The CDR3 totals 15 residues. Germline CDR1 reads SGHTA; CDR2 reads FQGNSA. In DNA, the CDR3 is TGTGCCAGCAGCGGGGGGACAGGACCTAACTATGGCTACACCTTC. Translation gives CASSGGTGPNYGYTF.

The genes are TRBV3-1 (or the pseudogene TRBV3-2) and TRBJ1-2; D call uncertain. V dropped 3 bases and J dropped 8 bases, with 10 bases sitting between them. This CDR3 spans 12 amino acids. Germline V lookup: CDR1 LGHDT, CDR2 YNNKEL (reference sequence). The CDR3 coding sequence is TGTGCCAGCAGCCACCGCAGAGGGGGCTACACCTTC. This sequence encodes CASSHRRGGYTF.

This chain joins TRBV6-2 or TRBV6-3 and TRBJ2-7, with D tentatively TRBD1 (6 bases). CDR1 and CDR2 (germline): MNHEY, SVGEGT. Trimming took 5 bases from V and 4 from J, leaving 15 bases between them. The length of the CDR3 is 14 residues. The CDR3 loop reads CASSPSGTPYEQYF. CDR3 nucleotides: TGTGCCAGCAGTCCCTCCGGGACACCTTACGAGCAGTACTTC.

The rearrangement uses TRBV7-8 and TRBJ2-7, with D uncertain. CDR1 and CDR2 (germline): SGHVS, FQNEAQ. V dropped 5 bases and J dropped 1 base, with 3 bases sitting between them. The CDR3 runs to 11 residues. The CDR3 sequence is CASSPSYEQYF. CDR3 nucleotide sequence: TGTGCCAGCAGCCCTTCCTACGAGCAGTACTTC.

The rearrangement links TRBV2 to TRBJ1-6; D gene uncertain. V shed 3 bases and J shed 4 bases, with 4 bases lying between them. Germline CDR1 is SNHLY and CDR2 is FYNNEI. The CDR3 runs 13 residues. The CDR3 DNA sequence: TGTGCCAGCAGTGATCAGTATAATTCACCCCTCCACTTT. Protein sequence: CASSDQYNSPLHF.

This chain links TRBV6-1 with TRBJ1-2; 12 nucleotides match TRBD1. The CDR3 extends over 18 amino acids. V lost 3 bases and J lost 5; bases outside the gene matches: 13. The germline gives CDR1 MNHNS, CDR2 SASEGT. The CDR3 loop is CASSDVRDRGRSGYGYTF. CDR3 bases: TGTGCCAGCAGTGATGTCCGGGACAGGGGGCGCTCTGGTTATGGCTACACCTTC.